This TCR beta chain was obtained from a study of T cells in localized non-small cell lung cancer. Whole-study findings and limits: Sequencing was restricted to one tumor region; therefore, heterogeneity remains possible.

By share, this clone counts as medium-sized. Its antigen is unknown. The repertoire was sequenced with immunoSEQ multiplex PCR; TCRdb's copy has only in-frame clones and lacks some. Here the sample spans about 18,000 clones, about four fifths being singletons. The trim removed 8 bases at V and 8 bases at J, leaving 17 bases unmatched. This CDR3 comprises 15 residues. Germline CDR1 is MNHEY and CDR2 is SVGAGI. The source material was peripheral blood, sampled before any cancer treatment. This chain links TRBV6-5 with TRBJ1-2; 7 nucleotides match TRBD1. This sequence originates from a female donor older than 55 with stage I lung adenocarcinoma. Here the CDR3 reads CASAILIDREEGYTF. Written as DNA, the CDR3 is TGTGCCAGCGCGATATTGATAGACAGGGAGGAGGGCTACACCTTC.